This record concerns one T cell receptor (beta chain) sequence. The specificity of this receptor is unknown. The input lacks base qualities; no much larger clone sits a single base away. TCRbeta CDR3 regions were amplified from genomic DNA by means of the immunoSEQ Assay, a bias-controlled multiplex PCR. Regarding the original processing steps: The number of nucleated cells in each sample was estimated from the amplification of reference gene primers within the assay. Sequence reads were collapsed and filtered to measure the absolute abundance of every unique TCRbeta CDR3 rearrangement. Productive Simpson clonality was computed per sample as the square root of Simpson's diversity index over productive rearrangements. TCRdb took over this immuneACCESS table, retaining in-frame rearrangements with V and J assigned. Such tables are incomplete; in checked studies, under half of the missing clones stem from an unresolved V gene, and the remainder is unexplained. V and J calls and clone size are as listed in that table; D and trimming were resolved from the DNA. The sample yields 250,000 to 350,000 clones; roughly 90% were counted once. The ten top clones hold roughly 2.9% of the sample.

One collaborating source in Seattle enrolled patients while the patients were actively infected and followed the patients over time throughout the course of disease. The collaborating institutions used their own protocols to collect whole blood in K2EDTA tubes. For TCRbeta analysis, collaborator samples were shipped as frozen whole blood, as isolated PBMCs, or as DNA extracted from either sample type. The CDR3 spans 15 residues, from the cysteine through the phenylalanine. The kept DNA is CDR3 alone, 45 bases in frame from the first base. V was cut back by 0 bases and J by 7 bases, leaving a gap of 11 bases between them. Reading the germline V gene gives CDR1 SGDLS and CDR2 YYNGEE. This record comes from a study of blood T cell repertoires in COVID-19 (TCRdb year 2020). Context from the whole study: Samples from collaborators originated in the United States, Italy and Spain and spanned both the acute and convalescent phases of COVID-19. The prospective study material was composed of cDNA or gDNA derived from T cells, B-cell-depleted T cells, or PBMCs. Deeply sampled blood TCRbeta repertoires from subjects exposed to, actively infected with, or recovered from COVID-19 were included in the dataset. The repertoires were released in a freely available public database intended as a resource for research on the immune response to SARS-CoV-2. The samples were drawn from the first 160 participants of the ongoing ImmuneRACE study and from 1,254 subjects provided by 6 global collaborators. The sample metadata nearly always contained a de-identified subject ID, COVID-19 status, age in years and sex. Where HLA class I and class II types were available, the types were taken from metadata supplied by the sample provider, not from assay-based typing. Study-level results and caveats: The quantity of clinical and demographic metadata differed by source and by participant and was supplied without curation.

Specimen: peripheral blood. The clonotype originates from a woman aged 25-40 years with COVID-19, enrolled during active disease. This chain is built from TRBV9 and TRBJ1-6; a weak D assignment points to TRBD1 (6 bases agree). The CDR3 amino acid sequence is: CASSVGGGENSPLHF. The DNA sequence reads TGTGCCAGCAGCGTAGGAGGGGGTGAGAATTCACCCCTCCACTTT.